This TCR beta chain came from a study of cytomegalovirus exposure and HLA in healthy donors. Concerning this clone: Its specificity is unknown.

Trimming left V 1 base short and J 6 bases short, with 7 bases between. There are 13 residues in the CDR3. Germline CDR1 and CDR2: SEHNR and FQNEAQ (reference sequence). Amplification used 60 Vbeta primers and 13 Jbeta primers. Assay: immunoSEQ multiplex PCR; the TCRdb copy retains only in-frame clones and omits some. The sample lists about 150,000 clones; less than 90% were seen once. General study results and limits: A cluster of highly shared sequence variants was likely a sequencing artifact. Among CMV-associated TCR beta chains, most appeared HLA-restricted in a later analysis. As immune exposure information, only CMV serostatus was available. In an earlier analysis, about 87% or about 30%: the productive usage of most TCR beta V segments.

The origin of this receptor is a boy aged 2 to 9 in good health and CMV-seronegative. The sequenced material came from PBMCs. The gene calls are TRBV7-9 and TRBJ2-1, with D maybe TRBD1 (5 bases). CDR3 loop: CASSLVGVNEQFF. CDR3 DNA: TGTGCCAGCAGCTTAGTAGGGGTCAATGAGCAGTTCTTC.